This TCR beta chain came from a study of blood T cell repertoires in COVID-19. J was trimmed by 6 bases and V by 4 bases; bases with no gene match: 17. The CDR3 runs to 19 residues. CDR1 and CDR2 (germline): SGHRS, YFSETQ. This clone has just a few counts. Libraries were prepared by immunoSEQ multiplex PCR; TCRdb keeps only in-frame clonotypes and omits some of them. The sample includes around 220,000 clones, 84% of them seen just once. Study members were between about 18 and 95 years old and lived in 24 US regions. Participant-given clinical history determined each cohort assignment. In Cohort 3, a recovered donor had either two negative PCRs, clearance, or symptom resolution.

The sequence was obtained from a woman between 35 and 50 years old who had recovered from COVID-19. The chain combines TRBV5-1 with TRBJ2-1; 12 nucleotides agree with TRBD1. Material: PBMCs or T cells enriched from blood (not recorded which). The CDR3 region is CASSPGTGGLQLRTNEQFF. CDR3 coding DNA: TGCGCCAGCAGCCCCGGGACAGGGGGCCTTCAACTCCGGACCAATGAGCAGTTCTTC.